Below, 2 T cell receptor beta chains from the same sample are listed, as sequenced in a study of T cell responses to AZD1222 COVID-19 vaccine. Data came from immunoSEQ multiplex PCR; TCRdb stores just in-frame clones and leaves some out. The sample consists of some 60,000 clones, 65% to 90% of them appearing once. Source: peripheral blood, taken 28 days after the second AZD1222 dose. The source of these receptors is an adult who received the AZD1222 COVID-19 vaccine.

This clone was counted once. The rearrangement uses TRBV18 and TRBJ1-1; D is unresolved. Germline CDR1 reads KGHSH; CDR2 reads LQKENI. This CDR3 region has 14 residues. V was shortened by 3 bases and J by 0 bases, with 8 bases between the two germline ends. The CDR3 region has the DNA TGTGCCAGCTCACCTCCAGGCATGAACACTGAAGCTTTCTTT. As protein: CASSPPGMNTEAFF. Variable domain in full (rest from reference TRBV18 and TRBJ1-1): NAGVMQNPRHLVRRRGQEARLRCSPMKGHSHVYWYRQLPEEGLKFMVYLQKENIIDESGMPKERFSAEFPKEGPSILRIQQVVRGDSAAYFCASSPPGMNTEAFFGQGTRLTVV.

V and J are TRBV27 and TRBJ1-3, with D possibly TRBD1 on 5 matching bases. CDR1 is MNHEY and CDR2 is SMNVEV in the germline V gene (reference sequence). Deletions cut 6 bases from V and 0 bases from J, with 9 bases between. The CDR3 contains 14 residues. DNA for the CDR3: TGTGCCAGCAGACCCAGGGACTCTGGAAACACCATATATTTT. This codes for CASRPRDSGNTIYF.